The TCR beta chain described here comes from a study of T cells expressing NK-cell markers. Concerning this clonotype itself: No antigen is known for it.

Study-wide results and limits: As a fraction of CD8+ T cells, dominant NKG2C+ clonotypes reached about 1.0-7.5% in over 5 donors.

TCRdb derives one entry per CDR3 protein from the 5' RACE reads, leaving out DNA. The specimen's table records about 390,000 distinct CDR3 sequences. This CDR3 contains 14 residues. Germline assignment: CDR1 SQVTM and CDR2 ANQGSEA. The V and J genes are TRBV29-1 and TRBJ2-5; TCRdb outputs TRBD1, but without DNA this stays unchecked. Sequenced material: blood T cells: a sorted CD56 or NKG2C T cell subset, CD4+ or CD8+ T cells, or bulk PBMC T cells (not recorded which). This sequence originates from a woman between 50 and 59 years old in good health. The CDR3 here is CSVDGTGHGETQYF.